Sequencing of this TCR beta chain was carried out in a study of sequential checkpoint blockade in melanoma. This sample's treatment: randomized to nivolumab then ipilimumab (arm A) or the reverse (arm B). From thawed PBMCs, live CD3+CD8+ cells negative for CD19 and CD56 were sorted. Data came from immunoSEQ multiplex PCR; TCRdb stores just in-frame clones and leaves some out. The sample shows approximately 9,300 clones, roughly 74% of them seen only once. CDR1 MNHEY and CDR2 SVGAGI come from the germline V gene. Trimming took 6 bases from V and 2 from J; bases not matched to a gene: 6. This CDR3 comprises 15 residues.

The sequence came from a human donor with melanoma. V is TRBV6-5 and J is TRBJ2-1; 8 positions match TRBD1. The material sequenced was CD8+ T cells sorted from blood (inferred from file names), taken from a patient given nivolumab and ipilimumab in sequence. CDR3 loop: CASRIQGVTYNEQFF. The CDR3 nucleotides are TGTGCCAGCAGGATACAGGGGGTTACCTACAATGAGCAGTTCTTC.